This T cell receptor (beta chain) was found in a study of blood T cell repertoires in COVID-19. About the study: Acute-phase and convalescent COVID-19 samples originated in the United States, Italy and Spain. Nucleic acid was either cDNA or gDNA, and it came from T cells, B-cell-depleted T cells, or PBMCs.

How the authors handled the data: Cell counts per sample came from amplifying reference gene primers. Profiling relied on immunoSEQ multiplex PCR, and the TCRdb table lists in-frame clones only, not all of them. V, J and clone size derive from that table, while D and trimming were established from the DNA sequence. This table has about 55,000 clones, 82% appearing once. The clonotype was recovered from a man older than 75 with COVID-19, enrolled during active disease. Sequencing input: peripheral blood.

CDR3 in DNA: TGTGCCAGCAGTCTGAGCGGGACAGGGATGGACGAGCAGTACGTC. Protein product: CASSLSGTGMDEQYV. V and J are TRBV2 and TRBJ2-7; 9 positions agree with TRBD1. V lost 5 bases to trimming and J lost 5 bases; unmatched junction nucleotides: 10. The CDR3 is 15 residues long. The germline CDR1 and CDR2 sequences are SNHLY and FYNNEI.